Below, one T cell receptor (beta chain) is given with its context. What it binds is not known. For each CDR3 protein, TCRdb gives one entry from its re-call of the 5' RACE reads, without DNA. Its table lists approximately 160,000 distinct CDR3 sequences. Germline V gives CDR1 MDHEN, CDR2 SYDVKM. This CDR3 contains 15 residues. Skipping T cell sorting, the study isolated total RNA directly from whole blood. The entry originates in a study of monozygotic twins with inflammatory bowel disease. Whole-study findings and limits: Possibly reflecting limited power, no difference in repertoire similarity was found between concordant and discordant twins.

The material sequenced was blood. The rearrangement uses TRBV28 and TRBJ1-1; TCRdb returns TRBD1, unconfirmable since there is no DNA. The source of this sequence is a human donor with ulcerative colitis or Crohn's disease, or a healthy co-twin of an affected twin (not recorded which). CDR3 sequence reads: CASSIGTVMNTEAFF.